A single TCR beta chain is shown here with its context. Its target is not known. The data derive from a study of shared clonotypes between healthy human individuals. For the study at large: The donor group consisted of a couple of women and three men, aged 18 to 49. Study-wide results and caveats: The low donor count limited represented genetic and exposure-history diversity.

CDR1 and CDR2 (germline): KGHSH, LQKENI. The CDR3 spans 16 residues. V shed 4 bases and J 9 bases; nucleotides not matched to a gene: 6. Some clones are missing from TCRdb's copy, which holds only in-frame ones; the method was immunoSEQ multiplex PCR. This table holds hundreds of thousands of clones, roughly 72% found once. V usage is TRBV18 and J usage is TRBJ2-1, with TRBD2 identical over 16 bases. The specimen was PBMCs. The source of this sequence is a woman aged 40 to 50 in good health. Some clones in this sample may be carry-over from other donors' samples. Written as DNA, the CDR3 is TGTGCCAGCTCACTCGCCGGGACTAGCGGGAGGGGTGAGCAGTTCTTC. Protein product: CASSLAGTSGRGEQFF. Looking up the rest from reference TRBV18 and TRBJ2-1 gives the full variable domain: NAGVMQNPRHLVRRRGQEARLRCSPMKGHSHVYWYRQLPEEGLKFMVYLQKENIIDESGMPKERFSAEFPKEGPSILRIQQVVRGDSAAYFCASSLAGTSGRGEQFFGPGTRLTVL.